The TCR beta chain described here comes from a study of T cells in Graves' hyperthyroidism and ophthalmopathy. Study at large: Sampling of peripheral blood happened at initial diagnosis, prior to any treatment.

Germline CDR1 is LNHDA and CDR2 is SQIVND (reference sequence). V was trimmed by 3 bases and J by 7 bases, leaving 22 bases between them. The CDR3 extends over 17 amino acids. RNA transcripts served as the template for amplifying TCR beta CDR3 regions. The TCR CDR3 first-round RT-PCR relied on the HTBI primer set. TCRdb re-called the multiplex PCR reads with MiXCR, one entry per CDR3 protein. The sample records approximately 300,000 distinct CDR3 sequences, 15% to 20% being singletons. Study results and limitations: Most expanded thyroid clonotypes above 0.001 also appeared in blood.

This clonotype occurred a few times. Its antigen is unknown. Using 10 ml of fresh peripheral blood, PBMCs were prepared. Sequences were obtained from blood. The sequence was obtained from a woman aged 60-70 years with Graves' ophthalmopathy. This sequence joins TRBV19 and TRBJ1-5; D may be TRBD1 (5 bases). The CDR3 sequence is CASSISSSGTRGQPQHF. In nucleotides, the CDR3 is TGTGCCAGTAGTATCTCTTCCTCCGGGACCCGAGGACAGCCCCAGCATTTT. The entire variable domain, with the rest obtained from reference TRBV19 and TRBJ1-5, is as follows: DGGITQSPKYLFRKEGQNVTLSCEQNLNHDAMYWYRQDPGQGLRLIYYSQIVNDFQKGDIAEGYSVSREKKESFPLTVTSAQKNPTAFYLCASSISSSGTRGQPQHFGDGTRLSIL.